These 25 T cell receptor beta chains came from one sample sequenced in a study of T cell responses to AZD1222 COVID-19 vaccine. Using immunoSEQ multiplex PCR, the repertoire was profiled, and TCRdb retains in-frame clones only, with some absent. Of about 100,000 clones listed, around 90% are singletons. The sample was peripheral blood, taken on day 0 of AZD1222 vaccination. These receptors were obtained from an adult in good health.

The rearrangement links TRBV3-1 (or the pseudogene TRBV3-2) to TRBJ2-2; possibly TRBD1 for D (6 bases). The length of the CDR3 is 15 residues. The V gene lost 3 bases and the J gene lost 0 bases, with 8 bases spanning the gap. Germline V gene sequence: CDR1 LGHDT, CDR2 YNNKEL (reference sequence). CDR3 in amino acids: CASSHYRANTGELFF. The CDR3 DNA is TGTGCCAGCAGCCACTACAGGGCGAACACCGGGGAGCTGTTTTTT.

The chain recombines TRBV29-1 with TRBJ1-2, with a possible D match to TRBD1 (6 bases). V shed 4 bases and J shed 5 bases, with 14 bases lying between them. Germline assignment: CDR1 SQVTM and CDR2 ANQGSEA. The CDR3 length is 13 residues. The CDR3 DNA follows: TGCAGCGTTGGGACGGGACAACTATATGGCTACACCTTC. This codes for CSVGTGQLYGYTF.

This clone turned up a few times. V gene TRBV27 combines with J gene TRBJ1-2; 8 positions match TRBD1. CDR1 MNHEY and CDR2 SMNVEV come from the germline V gene (reference sequence). Losses at the gene ends were 5 bases for V and 1 base for J; bases not matched to a gene: 6. The length of the CDR3 is 15 residues. The CDR3 is CASSPGTGYNYGYTF. In DNA, the CDR3 is TGTGCCAGCAGTCCCGGGACAGGATATAACTATGGCTACACCTTC.

The gene calls are TRBV4-2 and TRBJ2-7; D is possibly TRBD1 or TRBD2 (6 bases each). The CDR3 extends over 18 amino acids. The V end was cut by 4 bases, the J end by 1 base, with 23 bases between. Germline CDR1 and CDR2: LGHNA and YNFKEQ. CDR3 residues: CASSRSALATGTSYEQYF. The CDR3 nucleotides read TGTGCCAGCAGCCGAAGCGCGCTAGCGACAGGTACTTCCTACGAGCAGTACTTC.

V and J are TRBV7-2 and TRBJ1-4, with D possibly matching TRBD1 (5 bases). Germline V gives CDR1 SGHTA, CDR2 FQGNSA. The CDR3 length is 13 residues. Trimming pared 7 bases from V and 4 bases from J, leaving 10 bases between. In nucleotides, the CDR3 is TGTGCCAGCATGGGGGGGGGTAATGAAAAACTGTTTTTT. It yields the protein CASMGGGNEKLFF.

Written as DNA, the CDR3 is TGTGCCAGCAGCCAAATGATGGGGGAGACCCAGTACTTC. The encoded protein is CASSQMMGETQYF. V gene TRBV3-1 (or the pseudogene TRBV3-2) combines with J gene TRBJ2-5; D gene uncertain. Germline V gives CDR1 LGHDT, CDR2 YNNKEL (reference sequence). This CDR3 spans 13 amino acids. Trimming pared 2 bases from V and 5 bases from J, leaving 9 bases between.

The CDR3 DNA is TGTGCCAGCAGCTCAATACCCGGACAGCCCTATGGCTACACCTTC. Its protein is CASSSIPGQPYGYTF. The chain combines TRBV11-2 with TRBJ1-2; maybe TRBD1 (6 bases). V dropped 4 bases and J dropped 4 bases, with 16 bases sitting between them. Germline V CDR1 and CDR2: SGHAT, FQNNGV. This CDR3 region has 15 residues.

The chain has TRBV23-1 and TRBJ2-7, with TRBD2 matching 8 bases. TRBV23-1 is marked as an open reading frame, function uncertain. The J segment lost 0 bases and the V segment lost 0 bases, leaving 4 bases of the junction unmatched. This CDR3 is 16 amino acids long. The CDR3 DNA reads as TGCGCCAGCAGTCAATCCTGGGGGACTAGCTCCTACGAGCAGTACTTC. This codes for CASSQSWGTSSYEQYF.

The gene calls are TRBV18 and TRBJ1-2, with 9 bases identical to TRBD1. CDR1 is KGHSH and CDR2 is LQKENI in the germline V gene. The CDR3 covers 16 residues. The J segment lost 4 bases and the V segment lost 0 bases, leaving 6 bases of the junction unmatched. The CDR3 spells CASSPPPDRGFYGYTF. The CDR3 region has the DNA TGTGCCAGCTCACCACCGCCGGACAGGGGTTTCTATGGCTACACCTTC. The whole variable domain, remainder taken from reference TRBV18 and TRBJ1-2, is NAGVMQNPRHLVRRRGQEARLRCSPMKGHSHVYWYRQLPEEGLKFMVYLQKENIIDESGMPKERFSAEFPKEGPSILRIQQVVRGDSAAYFCASSPPPDRGFYGYTFGSGTRLTVV.

This chain uses TRBV30 with TRBJ1-5; TRBD1 is a possible D gene (5 bases). Trimming took off 1 base at V and 3 bases at J, with 16 bases between the two ends. This CDR3 comprises 16 residues. Germline CDR1 reads GTSNPN; CDR2 reads SVGIG (reference sequence). The CDR3, as DNA: TGTGCCTGGAGTGGGGCCCCGGGGGGTTTCAATCAGCCCCAGCATTTT. Amino acid sequence: CAWSGAPGGFNQPQHF.

The V call is TRBV28, the J call TRBJ1-6, with 7 nucleotides matching TRBD1. With 5 bases clipped from V and 7 bases from J, the junction kept 11 bases outside the gene matches. CDR1 and CDR2 (germline): MDHEN, SYDVKM. The length of the CDR3 is 16 residues. The CDR3, as DNA: TGTGCCAGCAGTCCCCGGACAGGTCCCCGAAATTCACCCCTCCACTTT. Amino acid sequence: CASSPRTGPRNSPLHF.

The chain couples TRBV20-1 to TRBJ2-3, with D possibly TRBD1 on 6 matching bases. This CDR3 is 15 amino acids long. Looked up from germline, CDR1 is DFQATT and CDR2 is SNEGSKA (reference sequence). Trimming left V 3 bases short and J 2 bases short, with 15 bases between. The CDR3: CSASQGHITTDTQYF. For the CDR3, the DNA is TGCAGTGCTAGTCAGGGACACATTACCACAGATACGCAGTATTTT.

This sequence joins TRBV28 and TRBJ1-4; the D is unclear. Germline V gives CDR1 MDHEN, CDR2 SYDVKM. Trimming took 6 bases from V and 8 from J, leaving 13 bases between them. The CDR3 extends over 13 amino acids. CDR3: CASRDGQGEKLFF. DNA for the CDR3: TGTGCCAGCAGGGACGGCCAAGGGGAAAAACTGTTTTTT.

This clone was detected a few times. At one boundary the junction diverges from the germline segment, which might be a read error. The chain combines TRBV6-1 with TRBJ1-1; D remains unclear. Germline V gene lookup returns CDR1 MNHNS and CDR2 SASEGT. The CDR3 extends over 15 amino acids. This chain's CDR3 is CASREDHTGSTEAFF. The CDR3 coding sequence is TGTGCCAGCAGAGAAGACCACACGGGCTCTACTGAAGCTTTCTTT.

The rearrangement links TRBV4-3 to TRBJ2-2; TRBD1 matches at 7 bases. With V trimmed by 3 bases and J by 0 bases, 1 base remained unmatched. CDR1 LGHNA and CDR2 YSLEER come from the germline V gene. This CDR3 is 15 amino acids long. The CDR3 is CASSQGTANTGELFF. CDR3 in DNA: TGCGCCAGCAGCCAGGGGACAGCGAACACCGGGGAGCTGTTTTTT.

The V gene is TRBV10-3, the J gene TRBJ2-1, with TRBD1 matching over 12 bases. CDR1 and CDR2 from the germline V gene are ENHRY and SYGVKD. V shed 4 bases and J 6 bases; nucleotides not matched to a gene: 7. The CDR3 runs 16 residues. The CDR3 region is CAISGGTGGAFNEQFF. CDR3 nucleotide sequence: TGTGCCATCAGTGGGGGGACAGGGGGCGCTTTCAATGAGCAGTTCTTC.

The chain combines TRBV2 with TRBJ2-6; 8 bases agree with TRBD2. The CDR3 has 17 residues. V was pared by 8 bases and J by 0 bases, with 9 bases of the junction left unmatched. Germline lookup yields CDR1 SNHLY and CDR2 FYNNEI. Here the CDR3 reads CASSPLAGGSGANVLTF. The CDR3 DNA sequence: TGTGCCAGCTCCCCACTGGCGGGGGGCTCTGGGGCCAACGTCCTGACTTTC.

The genes are TRBV29-1 and TRBJ2-7, with D possibly TRBD1 on 5 matching bases. There are 12 residues in the CDR3. Germline CDR1 and CDR2: SQVTM and ANQGSEA. The germline V and J ends were trimmed by 4 bases and 3 bases, with 10 bases remaining between them. The CDR3 sequence: CSVGSQGYEQYF. The CDR3 DNA sequence: TGCAGCGTTGGATCGCAGGGCTACGAGCAGTACTTC.

The V call is TRBV7-3, the J call TRBJ2-1; D is perhaps TRBD2 (6 bases). Between the trimmed V and J ends, which lost 8 bases and 10 bases, there was a span of 18 bases. This CDR3 has 13 residues. The germline V gene encodes CDR1 SGHTA and CDR2 FQGTGA. The CDR3 DNA follows: TGTGCCAGCCGGCCGACTAGGTCGGGGGAGCAGTTCTTC. It is translated as CASRPTRSGEQFF.

The chain couples TRBV5-4 to TRBJ2-3; possibly TRBD2 for D (5 bases). In germline, CDR1 is SGHNT, CDR2 YYREEE (reference sequence). This CDR3 is built from 14 residues. The ends were cut back, 0 bases at V and 4 bases at J, with 9 bases in the middle. CDR3 region: CASSLGLASDTQYF. CDR3 sequence (DNA): TGTGCCAGCAGCTTGGGTCTAGCTTCAGATACGCAGTATTTT.

The CDR3 DNA is TGTGCCAGCAGCTTTACAGGGGGCAAAGCTTTCTTT. This gives the protein CASSFTGGKAFF. The chain links TRBV7-2 to TRBJ1-1, with 9 bases matching TRBD1. Looked up from germline, CDR1 is SGHTA and CDR2 is FQGNSA. This CDR3 comprises 12 residues. Unmatched junction bases numbered 2, after V lost 3 bases and J lost 9 bases.

The chain recombines TRBV2 with TRBJ2-2, with no clear D. The CDR3 runs 14 residues. V was pared by 8 bases and J by 1 base, with 11 bases between. The germline gives CDR1 SNHLY, CDR2 FYNNEI. The CDR3 loop is CASGREQNTGELFF. In nucleotides, the CDR3 is TGTGCCAGCGGAAGGGAACAGAACACCGGGGAGCTGTTTTTT.

The sample holds one count of this clone. The CDR3 region is CASSQEPSGRGPTDTQYF. The DNA of the CDR3 is TGTGCCAGCAGCCAAGAGCCTAGCGGGAGGGGGCCCACAGATACGCAGTATTTT. The V call is TRBV4-2, the J call TRBJ2-3; 12 bases agree with TRBD2. CDR1 is LGHNA, CDR2 YNFKEQ, per germline. CDR3 size: 18 residues. The V segment lost 0 bases and the J segment 2 bases; nucleotides outside the gene matches: 6.

The chain couples TRBV19 to TRBJ2-2; a possible D gene is TRBD1 (5 bases). Germline V CDR1 and CDR2: LNHDA, SQIVND (reference sequence). Trimming left V 2 bases short and J 4 bases short, with 11 bases between. CDR3 length equals 15 residues. This CDR3 reads CASSIKGHGTGELFF. In DNA form, the CDR3 reads TGTGCCAGTAGTATAAAGGGGCATGGCACCGGGGAGCTGTTTTTT.

The chain employs TRBV9 and TRBJ2-3; the match to TRBD2 covers 12 bases. The CDR3 runs to 16 residues. Germline CDR1 SGDLS, CDR2 YYNGEE. The trim removed 4 bases at V and 2 bases at J, leaving 5 bases unmatched. The CDR3 sequence: CASSLGLAGITDTQYF. CDR3 in DNA: TGTGCCAGCAGCCTCGGACTAGCGGGGATCACAGATACGCAGTATTTT.